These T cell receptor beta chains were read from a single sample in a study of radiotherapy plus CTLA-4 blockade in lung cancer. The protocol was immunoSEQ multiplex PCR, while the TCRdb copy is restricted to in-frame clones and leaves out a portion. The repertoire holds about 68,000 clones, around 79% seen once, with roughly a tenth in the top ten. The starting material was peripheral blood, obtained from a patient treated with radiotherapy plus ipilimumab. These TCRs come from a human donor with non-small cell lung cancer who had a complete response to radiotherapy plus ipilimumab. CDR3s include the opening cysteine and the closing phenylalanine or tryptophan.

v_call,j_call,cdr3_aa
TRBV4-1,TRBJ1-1,CASSADGMNTEAFF
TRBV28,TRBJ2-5,CASSLGGGTQETQYF
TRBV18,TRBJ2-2,CASSSGVGGGDTGELFF
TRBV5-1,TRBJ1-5,CASSLGDTSGSDQPQHF
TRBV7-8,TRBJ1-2,CASSLLGGLWGYTF
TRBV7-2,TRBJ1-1,CASSEQGTNPEAFF
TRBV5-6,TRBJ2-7,CASRHSGGQYEQYF
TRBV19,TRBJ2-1,CASSIAAGGRGSNEQFF
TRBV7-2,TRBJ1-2,CASSLGAGHTF
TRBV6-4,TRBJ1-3,CASCRGCSGNTIYF
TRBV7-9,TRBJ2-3,CASSLDRVTDTQYF
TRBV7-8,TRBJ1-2,CASRKGRGGYTF
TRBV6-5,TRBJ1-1,CASSPQGVNTEAFF
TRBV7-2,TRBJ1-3,CASSLLTGQGGYGNTIYF
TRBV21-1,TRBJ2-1,CASDAGDPCEQFF
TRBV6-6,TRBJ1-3,CASGVNTIYF
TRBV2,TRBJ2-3,CASSEGLSTDTQYF
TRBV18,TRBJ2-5,CASSPGLAESAQYF